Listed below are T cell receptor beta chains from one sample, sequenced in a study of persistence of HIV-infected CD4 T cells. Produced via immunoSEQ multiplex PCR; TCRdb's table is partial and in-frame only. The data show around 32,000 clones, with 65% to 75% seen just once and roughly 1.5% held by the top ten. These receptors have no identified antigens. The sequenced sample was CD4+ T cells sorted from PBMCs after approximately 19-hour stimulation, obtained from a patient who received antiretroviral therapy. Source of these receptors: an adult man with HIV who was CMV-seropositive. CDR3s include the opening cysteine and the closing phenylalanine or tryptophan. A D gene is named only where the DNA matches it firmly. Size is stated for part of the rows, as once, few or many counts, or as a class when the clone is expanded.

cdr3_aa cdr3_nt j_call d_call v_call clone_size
CASITAGTGGSYEQYF TGTGCCAGCATTACCGCCGGGACAGGGGGTTCCTACGAGCAGTACTTC TRBJ2-7 TRBD1 TRBV28 -
CASSTSRGLGTDTQYF TGTGCCAGCAGCACGTCCAGGGGGCTCGGCACAGATACGCAGTATTTT TRBJ2-3 TRBD1 TRBV7-8 -
CASSLMTSGGTDTQYF TGCGCCAGCAGCTTGATGACTAGCGGGGGCACAGATACGCAGTATTTT TRBJ2-3 TRBD2 TRBV5-1 -
CASRGQYNQPQHF TGTGCCAGCAGGGGACAGTATAATCAGCCCCAGCATTTT TRBJ1-5 TRBD1 TRBV6-5 -
CASREGYTEAFF TGTGCCAGCAGAGAAGGATACACTGAAGCTTTCTTT TRBJ1-1 - TRBV6-1 -
CASSQDRAGELFF TGTGCCAGCAGCCAAGATAGGGCCGGGGAGCTGTTTTTT TRBJ2-2 - TRBV3-1/TRBV3-2 few
CASSEDALSYTF TGTGCCAGCAGTGAAGATGCTTTGAGCTACACCTTC TRBJ1-2 - TRBV2 few
CAWSGQGNTEAFF TGTGCCTGGAGTGGACAGGGGAACACTGAAGCTTTCTTT TRBJ1-1 TRBD1 TRBV30 -
CASSLGGTDTQYF TGTGCCAGCAGCTTAGGAGGGACAGATACGCAGTATTTT TRBJ2-3 - TRBV11-3 -
CASSPRGGSYNSPLHF TGTGCCAGCAGTCCACGGGGGGGCAGCTATAATTCACCCCTCCACTTT TRBJ1-6 - TRBV2 -
CASSERGGTGSYEQYF TGTGCCAGCAGTGAAAGGGGCGGGACAGGGAGCTACGAGCAGTACTTC TRBJ2-7 TRBD1 TRBV2 -
CASSVGGGTSGGSEQYF TGTGCCAGCAGCGTAGGCGGAGGGACTAGCGGGGGTTCTGAGCAGTACTTC TRBJ2-7 TRBD2 TRBV9 -
CASSPISELKRTIYF TGCGCCAGCAGCCCGATATCGGAGCTCAAGAGGACCATATATTTT TRBJ1-3 - TRBV5-1 -
CASRRGLAGGMETQYF TGTGCCAGCAGGAGGGGACTAGCGGGGGGAATGGAGACCCAGTACTTC TRBJ2-5 TRBD2 TRBV2 few
CAIKGTGTDTQYF TGTGCCATCAAGGGGACAGGGACAGATACGCAGTATTTT TRBJ2-3 TRBD1 TRBV10-3 few
CASSLYQRAYGYTF TGTGCCAGCAGTTTATACCAAAGAGCCTATGGCTACACCTTC TRBJ1-2 - TRBV28 -
CASSLTGTTEAFF TGTGCCAGCAGCTTGACAGGGACCACTGAAGCTTTCTTT TRBJ1-1 TRBD1 TRBV7-2 -
CASSLTGLRQPQHF TGTGCCAGCAGCTTGACAGGGCTCAGGCAGCCCCAGCATTTT TRBJ1-5 TRBD1 TRBV3-1/TRBV3-2 -